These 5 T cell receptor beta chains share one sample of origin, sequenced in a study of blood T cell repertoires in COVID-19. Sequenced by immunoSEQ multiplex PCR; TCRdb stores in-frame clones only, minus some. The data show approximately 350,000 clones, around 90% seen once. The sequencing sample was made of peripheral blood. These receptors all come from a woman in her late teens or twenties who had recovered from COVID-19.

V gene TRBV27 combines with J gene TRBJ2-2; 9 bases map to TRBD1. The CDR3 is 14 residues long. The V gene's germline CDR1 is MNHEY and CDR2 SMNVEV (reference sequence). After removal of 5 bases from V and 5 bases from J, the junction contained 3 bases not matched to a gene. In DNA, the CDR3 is TGTGCCAGCAGTGGGACAGGGAAGACCGGGGAGCTGTTTTTT. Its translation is CASSGTGKTGELFF.

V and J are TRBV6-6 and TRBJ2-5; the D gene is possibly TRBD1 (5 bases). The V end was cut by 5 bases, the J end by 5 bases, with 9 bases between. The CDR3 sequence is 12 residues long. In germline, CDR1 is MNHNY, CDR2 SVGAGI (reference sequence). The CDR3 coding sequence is TGTGCCAGCAGTCCCAACAGGGAGACCCAGTACTTC. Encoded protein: CASSPNRETQYF.

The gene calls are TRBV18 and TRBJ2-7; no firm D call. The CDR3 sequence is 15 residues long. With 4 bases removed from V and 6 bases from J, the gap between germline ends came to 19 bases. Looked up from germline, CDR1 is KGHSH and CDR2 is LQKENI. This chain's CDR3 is CASSQKYPAGLEQYV. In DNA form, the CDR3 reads TGTGCCAGCTCACAGAAATATCCTGCAGGTCTCGAGCAGTACGTC.

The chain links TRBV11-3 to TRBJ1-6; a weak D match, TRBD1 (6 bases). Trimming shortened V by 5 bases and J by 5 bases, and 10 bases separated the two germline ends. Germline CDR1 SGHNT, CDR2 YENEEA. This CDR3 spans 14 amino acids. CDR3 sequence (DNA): TGTGCCAGCAGCCTGGGACAAAATAATTCACCCCTCCACTTT. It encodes CASSLGQNNSPLHF.

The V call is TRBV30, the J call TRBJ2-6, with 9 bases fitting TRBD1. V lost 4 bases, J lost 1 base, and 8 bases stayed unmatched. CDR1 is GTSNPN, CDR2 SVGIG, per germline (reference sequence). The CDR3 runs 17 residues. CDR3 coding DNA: TGTGCCTGGAACCGGGACAGGGTTAGATCTGGGGCCAACGTCCTGACTTTC. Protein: CAWNRDRVRSGANVLTF. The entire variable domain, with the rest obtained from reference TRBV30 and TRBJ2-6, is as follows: SQTIHQWPATLVQPVGSPLSLECTVEGTSNPNLYWYRQAAGRGLQLLFYSVGIGQISSEVPQNLSASRPQDRQFILSSKKLLLSDSGFYLCAWNRDRVRSGANVLTFGAGSRLTVL.